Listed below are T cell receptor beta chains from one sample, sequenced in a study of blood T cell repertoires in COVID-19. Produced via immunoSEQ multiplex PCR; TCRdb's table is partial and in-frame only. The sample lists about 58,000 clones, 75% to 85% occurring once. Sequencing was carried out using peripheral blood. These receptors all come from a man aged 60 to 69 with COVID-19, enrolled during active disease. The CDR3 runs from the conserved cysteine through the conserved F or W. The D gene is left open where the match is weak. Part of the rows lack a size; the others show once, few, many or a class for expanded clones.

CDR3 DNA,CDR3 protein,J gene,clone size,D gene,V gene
TGTGCCAGCAGTTTCGTCCGGGACTTGAAGACCCAGTACTTC,CASSFVRDLKTQYF,TRBJ2-5,few,NA,TRBV27
TGTGCCAGCAGCTTCCACCACCCCCTCACAGAAAGACCGAACTATGGCTACACCTTC,CASSFHHPLTERPNYGYTF,TRBJ1-2,NA,NA,TRBV7-9
TGTGCCAGCAGCTTAGATCCGGGTATCCAAGAGACCCAGTACTTC,CASSLDPGIQETQYF,TRBJ2-5,NA,NA,TRBV7-9
TGTGCCAGCAGCTCGCAGACAGGGGCCACTGAGCAGTTCTTC,CASSSQTGATEQFF,TRBJ2-1,NA,TRBD1,TRBV7-3
TGTGCCAGTTGGGACACTAAAACCGGGGAGCTGTTTTTT,CASWDTKTGELFF,TRBJ2-2,few,NA,TRBV2
TGTGCCAGCCAGGGGGTGGCAGATACGCAGTATTTT,CASQGVADTQYF,TRBJ2-3,NA,TRBD1,TRBV9
TGCGCCAGCAGCTTGGGGCTAGCGGGATCAGAGGATACGCAGTATTTT,CASSLGLAGSEDTQYF,TRBJ2-3,NA,TRBD2,TRBV5-1
TGCGCCAGCAGTCTGGGGCAAAGACCTGAAGCTTTCTTT,CASSLGQRPEAFF,TRBJ1-1,NA,NA,TRBV23-1
TGTGCCAGCAGGGAGTCTGGGGCCAACGTCCTGACTTTC,CASRESGANVLTF,TRBJ2-6,NA,NA,TRBV6-5
TGCGCCAGCAGCTCTGAGGCCCCCGGGACAGGATCCTACAATGAGCAGTTCTTC,CASSSEAPGTGSYNEQFF,TRBJ2-1,NA,TRBD1,TRBV5-1
TGTGCCAGCGCCCGGACTAGCGGATCAGATACGCAGTATTTT,CASARTSGSDTQYF,TRBJ2-3,NA,TRBD2,TRBV7-9
TGCGCCAGCAGCCAAGATCCTGGACAGGGATGGGTTGTCCATAATTCACCCCTCCACTTT,CASSQDPGQGWVVHNSPLHF,TRBJ1-6,few,TRBD1,TRBV4-1
TGTGCCAGCTCACACGGGAGAGGGGAATACGAGCAGTACTTC,CASSHGRGEYEQYF,TRBJ2-7,NA,NA,TRBV18
TGTGCCAGCTCACCACCCCCAGGCTGGCAGACCCAGTACTTC,CASSPPPGWQTQYF,TRBJ2-5,NA,NA,TRBV18
TGTGCCAGCCGGGGGACTGGCCAAGAGACCCAGTACTTC,CASRGTGQETQYF,TRBJ2-5,NA,NA,TRBV18
TGCGCCAGCAGCTCAATTTCTAATGAAAAACTGTTTTTT,CASSSISNEKLFF,TRBJ1-4,once,NA,TRBV5-1
TGTGCCAGCAGCTTGGCCTGGCAGGGGATAGCAGGCTACACCTTC,CASSLAWQGIAGYTF,TRBJ1-2,NA,NA,TRBV5-6
TGTGCCAGCAGCGGAGGACACCAGGAAAAAGAGACCCAGTACTTC,CASSGGHQEKETQYF,TRBJ2-5,NA,NA,TRBV7-8
TGTGCCAGTACCCTGGGGTGGGAGCAGCCCCAGCATTTT,CASTLGWEQPQHF,TRBJ1-5,few,NA,TRBV19
TGCGCCAGCAGCTTGGCGGGACAGGGGAACACTGAAGCTTTCTTT,CASSLAGQGNTEAFF,TRBJ1-1,once,TRBD1,TRBV5-1
TGTGCCAGTCAATGGACAGGGTTTAATTCACCCCTCCACTTT,CASQWTGFNSPLHF,TRBJ1-6,NA,TRBD1,TRBV3-1/TRBV3-2
TGTGCCTGGAGGAAGCCCGGGACAGGGAGTGGAAACACCATATATTTT,CAWRKPGTGSGNTIYF,TRBJ1-3,NA,TRBD1,TRBV30
TGCGCCAGCAGCGCGGACACGTCTTACTATGGCTACACCTTC,CASSADTSYYGYTF,TRBJ1-2,NA,NA,TRBV5-1
TGCGCCAGCAGCCTGCGGGAGCTCCCCGGGTACGAGCAGTACTTC,CASSLRELPGYEQYF,TRBJ2-7,NA,TRBD2,TRBV5-1
TGTGCCAGCAGCCAGGAGGTAGCGCGGGAGGGGACCCAGTACTTC,CASSQEVAREGTQYF,TRBJ2-5,NA,TRBD2,TRBV7-9
TGTGCCAGCAGCGAAGCCGCACAGAATAATTCACCCCTCCACTTT,CASSEAAQNNSPLHF,TRBJ1-6,NA,NA,TRBV4-2
TGTGCCAGCAGCCCCCCCCGGGGAAAGGTTGACGAGCAGTACTTC,CASSPPRGKVDEQYF,TRBJ2-7,NA,NA,TRBV9
TGCGCCAGCAGCTCCGACAGGGGTAATTCACCCCTCCACTTT,CASSSDRGNSPLHF,TRBJ1-6,NA,TRBD1,TRBV5-1
TGTGCCAGCAGCCAATCGGCAAGGGCGGGGGAGACCCAGTACTTC,CASSQSARAGETQYF,TRBJ2-5,NA,NA,TRBV16
TGTGCCAGCAGCCACATCTACGAGCAGTACTTC,CASSHIYEQYF,TRBJ2-7,NA,NA,TRBV6-5
TGTGCCAGCAGCCCCGGACGGGGGAACACTGAAGCTTTCTTT,CASSPGRGNTEAFF,TRBJ1-1,NA,NA,TRBV7-8
TGTGCCAGCAGCTTGGGGGGAGCCTATGGCTACACCTTC,CASSLGGAYGYTF,TRBJ1-2,NA,NA,TRBV5-5
TGTGCCAGCAGTACCCTCCGGAGGGAACGGAATGCTGAAGCTTTCTTT,CASSTLRRERNAEAFF,TRBJ1-1,NA,NA,TRBV6-7
TGTGCCAGCAGGCGGGGACAGGTAATGCAAACTGAAGCTTTCTTT,CASRRGQVMQTEAFF,TRBJ1-1,NA,TRBD1,TRBV5-5
TGTGCCAGCAGGGACAGCCTGAACACTGAAGCTTTCTTT,CASRDSLNTEAFF,TRBJ1-1,NA,NA,TRBV2
TGTGCCAGCAGCTTCAGCGGGGGCCTGGATACGCAGTATTTT,CASSFSGGLDTQYF,TRBJ2-3,NA,TRBD2,TRBV5-4